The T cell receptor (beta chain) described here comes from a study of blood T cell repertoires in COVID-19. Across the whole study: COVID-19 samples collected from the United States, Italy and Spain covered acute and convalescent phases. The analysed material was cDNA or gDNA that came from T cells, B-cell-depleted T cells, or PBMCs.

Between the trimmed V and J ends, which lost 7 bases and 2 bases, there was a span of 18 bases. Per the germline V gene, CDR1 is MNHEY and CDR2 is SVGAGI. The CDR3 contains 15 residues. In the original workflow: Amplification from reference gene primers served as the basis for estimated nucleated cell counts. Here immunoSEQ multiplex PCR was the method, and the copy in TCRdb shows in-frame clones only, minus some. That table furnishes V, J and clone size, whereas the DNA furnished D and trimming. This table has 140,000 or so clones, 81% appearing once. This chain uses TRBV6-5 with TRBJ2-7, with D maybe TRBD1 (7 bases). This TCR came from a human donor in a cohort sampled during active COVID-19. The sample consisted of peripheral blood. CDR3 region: CASTDRAGEAYEQYF. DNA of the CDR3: TGTGCCAGCACCGACAGGGCCGGGGAGGCCTACGAGCAGTACTTC.